This TCR beta chain was sequenced for a study of T cell responses to AZD1222 COVID-19 vaccine. Generated by immunoSEQ multiplex PCR, the TCRdb table keeps only in-frame clones and is missing some. This table has about 73,000 clones, about 88% appearing once. V was cut by 3 bases and J by 2 bases, with 11 bases left in between. The CDR3 runs to 15 residues. The germline CDR1 and CDR2 sequences are LGHDT and YNNKEL (reference sequence). This sequence joins TRBV3-1 (or the pseudogene TRBV3-2) and TRBJ1-3; D gene uncertain. The receptor was isolated from an adult who received the AZD1222 COVID-19 vaccine. Source: peripheral blood, taken 28 days after the second AZD1222 dose. The CDR3 DNA reads as TGTGCCAGCAGCCAGCCGGGAGTGACTGGAAACACCATATATTTT. This gives the protein CASSQPGVTGNTIYF.